This TCR beta chain was identified during a study of T cell responses to AZD1222 COVID-19 vaccine. Points from the study as a whole: Spike-spanning, vaccine-associated CD4 TCRs were dominant at 160-218 and 743-854. It should be noted that donors were predominantly white British and more often female, and clonal diversity was possibly underestimated.

V shed 1 base and J shed 7 bases, with 5 bases lying between them. CDR3 length equals 13 residues. Germline lookup yields CDR1 SEHNR and CDR2 FQNEAQ (reference sequence). Of note for this clone: The antigen is undetermined.

Sequenced by immunoSEQ multiplex PCR; TCRdb stores in-frame clones only, minus some. The table lists around 250,000 clones, 93% of them singletons. The sample in question was peripheral blood, obtained on day 0 of AZD1222 vaccination. The receptor comes from an adult in good health. The chain uses TRBV7-9 and TRBJ1-6; D is unclear. The CDR3 nucleotides read TGTGCCAGCAGCTTAGAGGGCAATTCACCCCTCCACTTT. Translated, it gives CASSLEGNSPLHF.